The 18 T cell receptor beta chains listed next were all sequenced from one sample in a study of blood T cell repertoires in COVID-19. Generated by immunoSEQ multiplex PCR, the TCRdb table keeps only in-frame clones and is missing some. The sample lists 130,000 or so clones, around 76% occurring once. Sequences were obtained from peripheral blood. These receptors all stem from a human donor in a cohort sampled during active COVID-19.

The gene calls are TRBV5-6 and TRBJ1-1; 8 bases are shared with TRBD1. The CDR3 is made up of 15 amino acids. V lost 3 bases, J lost 2 bases, and 6 bases stayed unmatched. Per the germline V gene, CDR1 is SGHDT and CDR2 is YYEEEE. DNA of the CDR3: TGTGCCAGCAGCTCTCAGACAGGGGCAAACACTGAAGCTTTCTTT. It yields the protein CASSSQTGANTEAFF. Using reference TRBV5-6 and TRBJ1-1 for the parts outside the CDR3, the full variable domain is DAGVTQSPTHLIKTRGQQVTLRCSPKSGHDTVSWYQQALGQGPQFIFQYYEEEERQRGNFPDRFSGHQFPNYSSELNVNALLLGDSALYLCASSSQTGANTEAFFGQGTRLTVV.

The chain combines TRBV5-8 with TRBJ2-1; no firm D call. There are 11 residues in the CDR3. From germline, CDR1 is SGHTS and CDR2 YDEGEE. V lost 2 bases, J lost 10 bases, and 7 bases lay in between. The CDR3 spells CASSLFREQFF. CDR3 DNA: TGTGCCAGCAGCTTATTCAGGGAGCAGTTCTTC.

This sequence joins TRBV19 and TRBJ1-5, with 9 nucleotides matching TRBD1. The germline gives CDR1 LNHDA, CDR2 SQIVND (reference sequence). V gave up 9 bases and J gave up 3 bases; unmatched junction bases: 18. This CDR3 comprises 18 residues. This CDR3 is CASTGSRDRVMDNQPQHF. In nucleotides, the CDR3 is TGTGCCAGCACTGGATCCCGGGACAGGGTAATGGACAATCAGCCCCAGCATTTT.

The gene calls are TRBV19 and TRBJ1-1; TRBD1 might be the D (5 bases). The germline V gene has CDR1 LNHDA and CDR2 SQIVND (reference sequence). Trimming removed 2 bases at V and 1 base at J, with 14 bases between. CDR3 length: 16 residues. Here the CDR3 DNA reads TGTGCCAGTAGTATACTCCCCCGTCAGGGGAACACTGAAGCTTTCTTT. Amino acid sequence: CASSILPRQGNTEAFF.

The rearrangement joins TRBV2 to TRBJ1-1, with D unclear. There are 13 residues in the CDR3. Germline-derived CDR1 and CDR2 are SNHLY and FYNNEI. V lost 7 bases, J lost 1 base, and 10 bases lay in between. The chain's CDR3 is CASITYPNTEAFF. CDR3 DNA: TGTGCCAGCATTACCTATCCGAACACTGAAGCTTTCTTT. The full variable domain, with the rest looked up from reference TRBV2 and TRBJ1-1, is EPEVTQTPSHQVTQMGQEVILRCVPISNHLYFYWYRQILGQKVEFLVSFYNNEISEKSEIFDDQFSVERPDGSNFTLKIRSTKLEDSAMYFCASITYPNTEAFFGQGTRLTVV.

The J gene is TRBJ1-1, the V gene TRBV5-1; D unclear. Germline V lookup: CDR1 SGHRS, CDR2 YFSETQ. Trimming pared 2 bases from V and 1 base from J, leaving 6 bases between. CDR3 length equals 13 residues. The CDR3 sequence is CASSFVQNTEAFF. The CDR3 DNA sequence: TGCGCCAGCAGCTTCGTACAGAACACTGAAGCTTTCTTT.

The CDR3 sequence is CASSLAGDVVEQYF. In DNA form, the CDR3 reads TGCGCCAGCAGCCTCGCCGGGGATGTGGTCGAGCAGTACTTC. This chain connects TRBV5-1 to TRBJ2-7; D possibly corresponds to TRBD2 (5 bases). Germline CDR1 is SGHRS and CDR2 is YFSETQ. Trimming stripped 4 bases from V and 6 bases from J, with 17 bases between. The CDR3 consists of 14 residues.

The chain employs TRBV4-2 and TRBJ1-5; the D is unclear. CDR3 length equals 16 residues. Germline CDR1 is LGHNA and CDR2 is YNFKEQ. V gave up 0 bases and J gave up 0 bases, with 9 bases separating them. CDR3 loop: CASSQESSNSNQPQHF. The CDR3 DNA follows: TGTGCCAGCAGCCAAGAATCCAGTAATAGCAATCAGCCCCAGCATTTT.

The J gene is TRBJ2-1, the V gene TRBV6-5; the D is unclear. Looked up from germline, CDR1 is MNHEY and CDR2 is SVGAGI. This CDR3 is 13 amino acids long. The V end was cut by 4 bases, the J end by 1 base, with 5 bases between. Here the CDR3 reads CASSLRSYNEQFF. For the CDR3, the DNA is TGTGCCAGCAGTTTGAGGTCCTACAATGAGCAGTTCTTC.

This chain joins TRBV7-9 and TRBJ2-1; D perhaps matches TRBD2 (5 bases). V lost 0 bases to trimming and J lost 8 bases, with 5 bases between them. Germline V CDR1 and CDR2: SEHNR, FQNEAQ (reference sequence). The CDR3 spans 12 residues. The chain's CDR3 is CASSLARDEQFF. CDR3 DNA sequence: TGTGCCAGCAGCTTAGCGAGGGATGAGCAGTTCTTC. The complete variable domain, with remaining parts taken from reference TRBV7-9 and TRBJ2-1, reads DTGVSQNPRHKITKRGQNVTFRCDPISEHNRLYWYRQTLGQGPEFLTYFQNEAQLEKSRLLSDRFSAERPKGSFSTLEIQRTEQGDSAMYLCASSLARDEQFFGPGTRLTVL.

This chain links TRBV5-1 with TRBJ2-2; a weak D match, TRBD1 (6 bases). This CDR3 has 13 amino acids. V was shortened by 4 bases and J by 5 bases, with 9 bases between the two germline ends. Germline CDR1 SGHRS, CDR2 YFSETQ. The CDR3 DNA reads as TGCGCCAGCAGCCCAACAGGGACCGGGGAGCTGTTTTTT. This codes for CASSPTGTGELFF.

Written as DNA, the CDR3 is TGTGCCAGCTATCCAAGTGGCATTGCTCCCTCCGAGCAGTACTTC. This sequence encodes CASYPSGIAPSEQYF. The chain joins TRBV28 to TRBJ2-7; D gene ambiguous. Between the trimmed V and J ends, which lost 8 bases and 6 bases, there was a span of 23 bases. The CDR3 runs 15 residues. The V gene's germline CDR1 is MDHEN and CDR2 SYDVKM.

The V and J genes are TRBV5-6 and TRBJ1-4; possibly TRBD1 for D (5 bases). Per germline, CDR1 SGHDT and CDR2 YYEEEE. The CDR3 spans 15 residues. V was shortened by 5 bases and J by 4 bases, with 15 bases between the two germline ends. As DNA, the CDR3 is TGTGCCAGCAGGGGTGCGGGACGCGTTAATGAAAAACTGTTTTTT. This sequence encodes CASRGAGRVNEKLFF.

The genes are TRBV27 and TRBJ2-3; 8 bases are a match to TRBD2. CDR1 is MNHEY and CDR2 is SMNVEV in the germline V gene (reference sequence). The CDR3 runs 17 residues. V shed 0 bases and J 1 base; nucleotides not matched to a gene: 6. The DNA for the CDR3 is TGTGCCAGCAGTTTATCGATTTTGCGGGGGGGCACAGATACGCAGTATTTT. This translates into CASSLSILRGGTDTQYF.

This clone was counted only a few times. The chain is built from TRBV5-8 and TRBJ1-6; D is possibly TRBD1 (5 bases). This CDR3 has 14 residues. V lost 4 bases and J lost 10, with 15 bases in between. CDR1 and CDR2 (germline): SGHTS, YDEGEE. The CDR3 loop is CASSPGGDGSPLHF. For the CDR3, the DNA is TGTGCCAGCAGCCCCGGAGGGGATGGGTCACCCCTCCACTTT.

The V gene is TRBV5-6, the J gene TRBJ1-4; no definite D call. V shed 7 bases and J shed 4 bases, with 8 bases lying between them. CDR3 size: 12 residues. CDR1 SGHDT and CDR2 YYEEEE come from the germline V gene. This CDR3 is CASAGVNEKLFF. The DNA of the CDR3 is TGTGCCAGCGCCGGAGTTAATGAAAAACTGTTTTTT.

The rearrangement links TRBV5-6 to TRBJ1-1; tentatively, D is TRBD1 (5 bases). Germline V CDR1 and CDR2: SGHDT, YYEEEE. The CDR3 spans 15 residues. V was clipped by 2 bases and J by 7 bases, with 18 bases between them. The CDR3 region is CASSLRRGRGSEAFF. The CDR3 nucleotides read TGTGCCAGCAGCTTAAGGAGGGGTCGAGGCAGTGAAGCTTTCTTT.

The chain employs TRBV11-2 and TRBJ2-7, with 7 bases that match TRBD1. This CDR3 has 17 residues. CDR1 is SGHAT, CDR2 FQNNGV, per germline. V shed 5 bases and J 3 bases; nucleotides not matched to a gene: 16. DNA of the CDR3: TGTGCCAGCAGCCGCCACTCCCCCACTCGGGACAGCTACGAGCAGTACTTC. Its protein is CASSRHSPTRDSYEQYF.